The T cell receptor beta chain described here comes from a study of T cell repertoires in cytomegalovirus infection. In the study overall: Shared public TCR beta signatures pointed to both CMV infection and a matching HLA type. Study findings and constraints: Dominating the ex vivo response were HLA-C-restricted CMV-specific TCR beta clonotypes. CMV carriers having the relevant HLA were flagged by cumulative public TCR beta family frequency.

This clonotype was recorded a few times. The antigen remains unidentified. CDR1 and CDR2 from the germline V gene are LGHNA and YSLEER. The CDR3 spans 15 residues. V was trimmed by 0 bases and J by 7 bases, leaving 13 bases between them. A single record per CDR3 protein comes from TCRdb applying MiXCR to the reads. The table lists 250,000 to 300,000 distinct CDR3 sequences, 15% to 20% of them singletons, with around 47% in the top ten. The material sequenced was CD8+ T cells from PBMCs. The TCR was taken from a human donor in good health (CMV status not recorded). Some clones in this sample may be carry-over from other donors' samples. This chain connects TRBV4-3 to TRBJ1-5; possible D gene TRBD1, 6 bases. The CDR3 sequence is CASSQDTGGRQPQHF. The CDR3 DNA reads TGCGCCAGCAGCCAAGATACGGGGGGCCGGCAGCCCCAGCATTTT.